Presented here are 22 T cell receptor beta chains from one specimen sequenced in a study of cytomegalovirus exposure and HLA in healthy donors. Measured with immunoSEQ multiplex PCR; TCRdb has only the in-frame clones, and not every one. The table has under 200,000 clones, just under 90% seen once. Sequenced input: PBMCs. The receptor source for this set is a man between 18 and 35 years old in good health and CMV-seropositive.

A single count supports this clone. The rearrangement links TRBV7-8 to TRBJ2-1; the D gene is possibly TRBD1 (6 bases). The CDR3 covers 16 residues. In germline, CDR1 is SGHVS, CDR2 FQNEAQ. V gave up 2 bases and J gave up 0 bases, with 11 bases separating them. CDR3 amino acids: CASSLSTGSSYNEQFF. The DNA for the CDR3 is TGTGCCAGCAGCTTAAGCACAGGGAGCTCCTACAATGAGCAGTTCTTC.

The chain has TRBV2 and TRBJ2-5, with 7 bases identical to TRBD1. With V trimmed by 6 bases and J by 1 base, 8 bases remained unmatched. Germline assignment: CDR1 SNHLY and CDR2 FYNNEI. The CDR3 consists of 15 residues. CDR3 nucleotides: TGTGCCAGCAGCGCCCTGACAGGGCCCCAAGAGACCCAGTACTTC. Protein sequence: CASSALTGPQETQYF.

This chain connects TRBV6-5 to TRBJ2-7; 9 bases are shared with TRBD2. The ends lost 4 bases at V and 5 bases at J; junction bases unmatched: 6. This CDR3 region has 14 residues. Germline V gene sequence: CDR1 MNHEY, CDR2 SVGAGI. The CDR3 nucleotides are TGTGCCAGCAGTTCTCTAGTAGCGGGAGACGAGCAGTACTTC. This encodes CASSSLVAGDEQYF.

The rearrangement joins TRBV30 to TRBJ2-7, with TRBD1 matching 7 bases. The CDR3 length is 15 residues. Germline V gene lookup returns CDR1 GTSNPN and CDR2 SVGIG (reference sequence). V gave up 3 bases and J gave up 0 bases; unmatched junction bases: 8. Written as DNA, the CDR3 is TGTGCCTGGAGGTTAGGACAGGCGTTCTCCTACGAGCAGTACTTC. As protein: CAWRLGQAFSYEQYF.

In the case of this clone: The same CDR3 arises from other DNA sequences in this sample as well. The chain joins TRBV9 to TRBJ2-7; 10 bases align to TRBD2. The V gene's germline CDR1 is SGDLS and CDR2 YYNGEE. This CDR3 has 15 residues. J was trimmed by 2 bases and V by 0 bases; bases with no gene match: 2. The CDR3 DNA reads as TGTGCCAGCAGCGTAGAAGCGGGAGGGACCTACGAGCAGTACTTC. Amino acid sequence: CASSVEAGGTYEQYF.

The rearrangement uses TRBV9 and TRBJ2-7, with 11 bases lining up with TRBD2. This CDR3 has 16 residues. With V trimmed by 0 bases and J by 4 bases, 6 bases remained unmatched. The germline V gene has CDR1 SGDLS and CDR2 YYNGEE. The CDR3 bases are TGTGCCAGCAGCGTAGCTTCGGCTAGCGGGAGGTACGAGCAGTACTTC. Residues: CASSVASASGRYEQYF.

The chain recombines TRBV19 with TRBJ2-3; 8 nucleotides match TRBD2. The CDR3 is 16 residues long. Trimming at V came to 6 bases and at J to 0 bases, leaving 8 bases not matched to a gene. CDR1 is LNHDA and CDR2 is SQIVND in the germline V gene (reference sequence). The CDR3 loop is CASSPTSGTSTDTQYF. The CDR3 coding sequence is TGTGCCAGTAGCCCCACTAGCGGAACTAGCACAGATACGCAGTATTTT. Together with reference TRBV19 and TRBJ2-3, the CDR3 gives the full variable domain: DGGITQSPKYLFRKEGQNVTLSCEQNLNHDAMYWYRQDPGQGLRLIYYSQIVNDFQKGDIAEGYSVSREKKESFPLTVTSAQKNPTAFYLCASSPTSGTSTDTQYFGPGTRLTVL.

J is TRBJ1-5 and V is TRBV4-1; D not resolved. Looked up from germline, CDR1 is MGHRA and CDR2 is YSYEKL. V lost 0 bases, J lost 4 bases, and 7 bases lay in between. There are 14 residues in the CDR3. This chain's CDR3 is CASSQEHFNQPQHF. The CDR3 nucleotides are TGCGCCAGCAGCCAAGAACATTTTAATCAGCCCCAGCATTTT.

This clone was observed a single time. The chain is built from TRBV7-9 and TRBJ2-1, with D tentatively TRBD1 (5 bases). The CDR3 length is 13 residues. Germline CDR1 reads SEHNR; CDR2 reads FQNEAQ (reference sequence). V lost 3 bases and J 5 bases, leaving 8 bases between the germline ends. This chain's CDR3 is CASSLGQNNEQFF. Here the CDR3 DNA reads TGTGCCAGCAGCTTGGGGCAGAACAATGAGCAGTTCTTC.

The chain links TRBV14 to TRBJ1-5, with 8 bases fitting TRBD1. Trimming at V came to 5 bases and at J to 0 bases, leaving 15 bases not matched to a gene. Germline V lookup: CDR1 SGHDN, CDR2 FVKESK. This CDR3 has 19 residues. CDR3 sequence: CASSCVRDRILDSNQPQHF. The CDR3 nucleotides are TGTGCCAGCAGCTGCGTCCGGGACAGGATTCTCGATAGCAATCAGCCCCAGCATTTT.

This chain uses TRBV27 with TRBJ1-1; no definite D call. Germline V gives CDR1 MNHEY, CDR2 SMNVEV (reference sequence). The CDR3 runs to 12 residues. V lost 4 bases and J 5 bases, leaving 8 bases between the germline ends. The CDR3 region has the DNA TGTGCCAGCAGTTCGACGGGAACTGAAGCTTTCTTT. The encoded protein is CASSSTGTEAFF.

A word on this clone: The junction departs from the called germline gene at one end, perhaps through a read error. The chain combines TRBV9 with TRBJ2-7; possibly TRBD1 for D (6 bases). Germline CDR1 and CDR2: SGDLS and YYNGEE. CDR3 length: 17 residues. The CDR3 protein is CASSVSRKAGTSALEHF. The CDR3 DNA sequence: TGTGCCAGCAGCGTAAGTAGGAAGGCCGGGACATCGGCCCTGGAGCACTTC.

The rearrangement joins TRBV5-1 to TRBJ2-7, with D perhaps matching TRBD2 (6 bases). CDR3 size: 14 residues. CDR1 and CDR2 from the germline V gene are SGHRS and YFSETQ. The ends were cut back, 6 bases at V and 5 bases at J, with 18 bases in the middle. The CDR3 DNA sequence: TGCGCCAGCACCACCTCGGGAGTTCGGGACGAGCAGTACTTC. This encodes CASTTSGVRDEQYF.

V usage is TRBV5-1 and J usage is TRBJ2-3; TRBD1 might be the D (6 bases). The CDR3 sequence is 14 residues long. Trimming shortened V by 2 bases and J by 2 bases, and 9 bases separated the two germline ends. Germline V CDR1 and CDR2: SGHRS, YFSETQ. The DNA for the CDR3 is TGCGCCAGCAGCTTTCAGGGGCTCACAGATACGCAGTATTTT. As protein: CASSFQGLTDTQYF.

This sequence joins TRBV28 and TRBJ2-5, with TRBD2 matching over 7 bases. The V and J ends lost 3 bases and 4 bases, in that order; junction bases with no gene match: 11. This CDR3 is 16 amino acids long. Germline V gives CDR1 MDHEN, CDR2 SYDVKM. CDR3 protein: CASSLGSSGAGETQYF. The CDR3 region has the DNA TGTGCCAGCAGTTTGGGATCTAGCGGAGCGGGAGAGACCCAGTACTTC.

V is TRBV5-1 and J is TRBJ2-7, with 10 positions matching TRBD2. The CDR3 is made up of 15 amino acids. V trimming: 4 bases; J trimming: 0 bases; junction bases outside the gene matches: 4. Germline CDR1 and CDR2: SGHRS and YFSETQ. CDR3 nucleotides: TGCGCCAGCAGCCCTTCTAGCGGGAGCTCCTACGAGCAGTACTTC. Its protein is CASSPSSGSSYEQYF.

CDR3 DNA sequence: TGCGCCAGCAGCCGACAGGGTAGGAGCTACGAGCAGTACTTC. As protein: CASSRQGRSYEQYF. The gene calls are TRBV5-1 and TRBJ2-7; 7 bases are shared with TRBD1. The length of the CDR3 is 14 residues. Germline V CDR1 and CDR2: SGHRS, YFSETQ. With 4 bases clipped from V and 3 bases from J, the junction kept 7 bases outside the gene matches.

The chain recombines TRBV6-5 with TRBJ2-7, with D maybe TRBD2 (5 bases). CDR3 length: 16 amino acids. Trimming cost V 0 bases and J 0 bases, with 12 bases left between them. Germline assignment: CDR1 MNHEY and CDR2 SVGAGI. In DNA form, the CDR3 reads TGTGCCAGCAGTTACTCGATGGTAGGGAGCTCCTACGAGCAGTACTTC. Protein: CASSYSMVGSSYEQYF.

J is TRBJ2-3 and V is TRBV7-6, with D perhaps TRBD1 (5 bases). Between the trimmed V and J ends, which lost 3 bases and 1 base, there was a span of 17 bases. Germline V gives CDR1 SGHVS, CDR2 FNYEAQ. The CDR3 contains 17 residues. In DNA, the CDR3 is TGTGCCAGCAGCTTGACAGTACCCTCAATGGGCACAGATACGCAGTATTTT. It encodes CASSLTVPSMGTDTQYF.

This clone came up a few times. The CDR3 region is CASSLAGASGYTF. The CDR3, as DNA: TGTGCCAGCAGCTTAGCGGGGGCGTCTGGCTACACCTTC. The rearrangement joins TRBV7-2 to TRBJ1-2; D might be TRBD1 (6 bases). V dropped 0 bases and J dropped 7 bases, with 9 bases sitting between them. CDR3 length equals 13 residues. Germline CDR1 SGHTA, CDR2 FQGNSA.

This chain links TRBV7-9 with TRBJ2-1; 11 nucleotides align to TRBD2. Losses at the gene ends were 3 bases for V and 6 bases for J; bases not matched to a gene: 1. Germline loops: CDR1 SEHNR, CDR2 FQNEAQ (reference sequence). There are 14 residues in the CDR3. The CDR3: CASSFSGRANEQFF. CDR3 nucleotides: TGTGCCAGCAGCTTTAGCGGGAGGGCCAATGAGCAGTTCTTC.

This clone was seen only a few times. This chain uses TRBV27 with TRBJ1-5; D unclear. V was cut by 3 bases and J by 4 bases, with 4 bases left in between. Germline V gene data show CDR1 as MNHEY and CDR2 as SMNVEV (reference sequence). This CDR3 is 12 amino acids long. The CDR3 loop is CASSFVNQPQHF. In DNA, the CDR3 is TGTGCCAGCAGTTTCGTTAATCAGCCCCAGCATTTT.